Following are 10 T cell receptor beta chains from one sample sequenced in a study of T cell repertoires in ileal Crohn's disease. The data were produced by immunoSEQ multiplex PCR, yet TCRdb's version contains in-frame clones alone and is incomplete. The sample comprises about 5,700 clones, roughly four fifths of which are singletons, and 5% to 6.5% rests with the top ten. Source material: ileal tissue. Receptors were obtained from an adult with Crohn's disease.

The sample holds one count of this clone. This sequence joins TRBV5-1 and TRBJ1-6; 7 bases map to TRBD1. The CDR3 is made up of 17 amino acids. V shed 0 bases and J 6 bases; nucleotides not matched to a gene: 9. CDR1 SGHRS and CDR2 YFSETQ come from the germline V gene. The CDR3 region has the DNA TGCGCCAGCAGCTTGGGAGTACAGGGGCCTCTTAATTCACCCCTCCACTTT. This codes for CASSLGVQGPLNSPLHF.

This rearrangement joins TRBV2 to TRBJ1-3; 9 nucleotides match TRBD1. V trimming: 4 bases; J trimming: 5 bases; junction bases outside the gene matches: 3. The CDR3 has 14 residues. Germline CDR1 SNHLY, CDR2 FYNNEI. CDR3 in amino acids: CASSGDRARNTIYF. The CDR3 bases are TGTGCCAGCAGTGGGGACAGGGCAAGAAACACCATATATTTT.

The chain couples TRBV7-2 to TRBJ1-1; TRBD1 agrees at 8 bases. Losses at the gene ends were 5 bases for V and 9 bases for J; bases not matched to a gene: 8. The germline gives CDR1 SGHTA, CDR2 FQGNSA. The CDR3 contains 13 residues. CDR3 in amino acids: CASSLNRGWKAFF. The CDR3 DNA is TGTGCCAGCAGCCTAAACAGGGGGTGGAAAGCTTTCTTT.

This chain joins TRBV7-3 and TRBJ2-3; D is perhaps TRBD1 (6 bases). This CDR3 has 15 residues. Germline V CDR1 and CDR2: SGHTA, FQGTGA. V dropped 5 bases and J dropped 2 bases, with 14 bases sitting between them. The CDR3 DNA is TGTGCCAGCAGCAGTACAGGGTTGGACACAGATACGCAGTATTTT. Translated: CASSSTGLDTDTQYF.

The gene calls are TRBV30 and TRBJ1-3, with no clear D. The CDR3 runs to 11 residues. CDR1 and CDR2 from the germline V gene are GTSNPN and SVGIG (reference sequence). Trimming took off 5 bases at V and 4 bases at J, with 6 bases between the two ends. CDR3 bases: TGTGCCTGGGCCAGGGGAAACACCATATATTTT. This encodes CAWARGNTIYF.

The chain joins TRBV19 to TRBJ1-5, with D possibly being TRBD1 (6 bases). CDR3 length: 17 residues. CDR1 is LNHDA and CDR2 is SQIVND in the germline V gene (reference sequence). Trimming removed 1 base from V and 2 bases from J, with 15 bases in between. The CDR3 spells CASSIGSRAGGNQPQHF. The CDR3 DNA follows: TGTGCCAGTAGTATAGGAAGCAGGGCAGGGGGCAATCAGCCCCAGCATTTT.

This chain uses TRBV2 with TRBJ1-3; 7 bases fit TRBD1. The V segment lost 4 bases and the J segment 7 bases; nucleotides outside the gene matches: 10. Germline loops: CDR1 SNHLY, CDR2 FYNNEI. The CDR3 contains 15 residues. CDR3 DNA: TGTGCCAGCAGTGCCACCAGGGTACAGGGGAACACCATATATTTT. It translates to CASSATRVQGNTIYF. Combining the CDR3 with reference TRBV2 and TRBJ1-3 gives the whole variable domain EPEVTQTPSHQVTQMGQEVILRCVPISNHLYFYWYRQILGQKVEFLVSFYNNEISEKSEIFDDQFSVERPDGSNFTLKIRSTKLEDSAMYFCASSATRVQGNTIYFGEGSWLTVV.

The rearrangement uses TRBV5-1 and TRBJ2-5, with 8 bases that match TRBD2. The V segment lost 4 bases and the J segment 0 bases; nucleotides outside the gene matches: 5. This CDR3 spans 15 amino acids. Looked up from germline, CDR1 is SGHRS and CDR2 is YFSETQ. The CDR3 reads CASSRGGNHQETQYF. In DNA form, the CDR3 reads TGCGCCAGCAGCCGGGGGGGAAATCACCAAGAGACCCAGTACTTC.

V usage is TRBV27 and J usage is TRBJ2-7; TRBD2 matches at 10 bases. The CDR3 loop spans 17 amino acids. Germline values: CDR1 MNHEY, CDR2 SMNVEV (reference sequence). V trimming: 2 bases; J trimming: 0 bases; junction bases outside the gene matches: 7. The CDR3 spells CASSLILAGLSSYEQYF. The CDR3 nucleotides read TGTGCCAGCAGTTTAATACTAGCGGGGCTGTCCTCCTACGAGCAGTACTTC.

This clone was detected only a few times. The chain recombines TRBV6-5 with TRBJ1-5, with D possibly matching TRBD1 (5 bases). The CDR3 loop spans 13 amino acids. Trimming removed 5 bases from V and 10 bases from J, with 15 bases in between. Germline CDR1 reads MNHEY; CDR2 reads SVGAGI. In DNA, the CDR3 is TGTGCCAGCAGTCAGGACATTGGTCGTCCCCAGCATTTT. This codes for CASSQDIGRPQHF.